Below, one TCR beta chain is given with its context. Its target is not known. Germline CDR1 is SNHLY and CDR2 is FYNNEI. The CDR3 runs 15 residues. The V and J ends lost 5 bases and 6 bases, in that order; junction bases with no gene match: 10. In the PCR, 60 Vbeta and 13 Jbeta primers were used. TCRdb's table, derived via immunoSEQ multiplex PCR, lists solely in-frame clones and lacks some. The sample has approximately 88,000 clones; about 84% are singletons. The data were taken from a study of cytomegalovirus exposure and HLA in healthy donors. Findings and caveats of the study: The study labeled 150 to 200 TCR beta chains cytomegalovirus-associated.

The chain joins TRBV2 to TRBJ1-5, with TRBD1 matching over 7 bases. Sequencing was carried out using PBMCs. This receptor was taken from a young man in good health and CMV-seronegative. The CDR3 loop is CASSYRGGQSQPQHF. CDR3 sequence (DNA): TGTGCCAGCAGTTACAGGGGAGGTCAGAGTCAGCCCCAGCATTTT.